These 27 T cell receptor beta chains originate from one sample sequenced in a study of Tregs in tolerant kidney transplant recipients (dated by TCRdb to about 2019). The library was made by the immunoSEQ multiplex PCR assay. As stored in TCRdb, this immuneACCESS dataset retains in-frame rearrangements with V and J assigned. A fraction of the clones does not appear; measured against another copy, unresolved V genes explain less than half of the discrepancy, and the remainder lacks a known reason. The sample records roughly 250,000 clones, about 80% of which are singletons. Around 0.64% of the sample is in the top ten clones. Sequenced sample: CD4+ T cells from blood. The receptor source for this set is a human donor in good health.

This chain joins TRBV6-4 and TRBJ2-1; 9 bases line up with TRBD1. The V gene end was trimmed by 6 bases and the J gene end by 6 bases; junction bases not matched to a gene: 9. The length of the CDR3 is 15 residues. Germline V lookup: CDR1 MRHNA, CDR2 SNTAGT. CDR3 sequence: CASSLQGASSNEQFF. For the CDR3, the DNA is TGTGCCAGCAGCCTACAGGGGGCGTCGAGCAATGAGCAGTTCTTC.

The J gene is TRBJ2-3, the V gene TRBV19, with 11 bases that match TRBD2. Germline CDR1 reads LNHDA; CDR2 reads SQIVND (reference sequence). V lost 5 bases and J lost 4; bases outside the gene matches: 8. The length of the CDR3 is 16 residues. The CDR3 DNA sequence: TGTGCCAGTAGTGGAACTAGCGGGAGCTTTGCAGATACGCAGTATTTT. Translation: CASSGTSGSFADTQYF.

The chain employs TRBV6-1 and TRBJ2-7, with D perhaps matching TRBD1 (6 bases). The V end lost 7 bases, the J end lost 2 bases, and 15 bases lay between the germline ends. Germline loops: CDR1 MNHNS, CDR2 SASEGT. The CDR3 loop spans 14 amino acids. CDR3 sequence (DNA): TGTGCCAGCACCCAGACAGGTACCACCTACGAGCAGTACTTC. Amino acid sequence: CASTQTGTTYEQYF.

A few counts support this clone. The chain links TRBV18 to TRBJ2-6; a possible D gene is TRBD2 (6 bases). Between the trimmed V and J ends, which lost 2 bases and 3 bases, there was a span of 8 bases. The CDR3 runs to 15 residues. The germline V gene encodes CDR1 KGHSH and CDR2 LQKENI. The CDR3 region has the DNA TGTGCCAGCTCACCAAACGGGGGTGGGGCCAACGTCCTGACTTTC. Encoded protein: CASSPNGGGANVLTF.

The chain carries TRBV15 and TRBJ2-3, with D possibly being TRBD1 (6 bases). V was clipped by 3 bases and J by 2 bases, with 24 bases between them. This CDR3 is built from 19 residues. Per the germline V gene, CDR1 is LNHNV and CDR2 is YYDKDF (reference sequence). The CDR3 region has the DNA TGTGCCACCAGCAGGGACCGAAGTTCGGTGAGGGGGACCACAGATACGCAGTATTTT. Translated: CATSRDRSSVRGTTDTQYF.

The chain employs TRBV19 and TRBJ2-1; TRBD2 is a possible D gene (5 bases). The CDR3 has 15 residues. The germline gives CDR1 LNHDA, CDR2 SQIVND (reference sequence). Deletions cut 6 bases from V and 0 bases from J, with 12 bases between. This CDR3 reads CASRPLVSSYNEQFF. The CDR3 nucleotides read TGTGCCAGTAGGCCACTAGTTAGCTCCTACAATGAGCAGTTCTTC.

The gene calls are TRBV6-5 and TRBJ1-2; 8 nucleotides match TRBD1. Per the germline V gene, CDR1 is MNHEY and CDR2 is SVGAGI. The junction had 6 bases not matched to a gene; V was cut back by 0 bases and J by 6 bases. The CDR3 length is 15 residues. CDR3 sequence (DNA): TGTGCCAGCAGTTACTCTAAGGGACAGGCGCATGGCTACACCTTC. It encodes CASSYSKGQAHGYTF.

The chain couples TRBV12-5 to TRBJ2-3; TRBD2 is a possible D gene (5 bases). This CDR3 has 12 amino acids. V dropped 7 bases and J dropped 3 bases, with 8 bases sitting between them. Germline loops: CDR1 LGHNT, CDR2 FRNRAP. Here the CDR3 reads CASARVTDTQYF. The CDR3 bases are TGTGCTAGTGCGAGGGTGACAGATACGCAGTATTTT. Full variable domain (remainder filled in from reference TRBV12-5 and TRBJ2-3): DARVTQTPRHKVTEMGQEVTMRCQPILGHNTVFWYRQTMMQGLELLAYFRNRAPLDDSGMPKDRFSAEMPDATLATLKIQPSEPRDSAVYFCASARVTDTQYFGPGTRLTVL.

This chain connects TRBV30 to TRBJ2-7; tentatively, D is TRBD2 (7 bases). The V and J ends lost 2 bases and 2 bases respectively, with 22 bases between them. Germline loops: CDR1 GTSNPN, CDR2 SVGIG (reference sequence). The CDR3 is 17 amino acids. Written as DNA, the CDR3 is TGTGCCTGGAGTCCTCGGACAGTAGCGGGCCCACCCTACGAGCAGTACTTC. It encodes CAWSPRTVAGPPYEQYF.

CDR3 amino acids: CASSSPVGGLMNTEAFF. The CDR3 region has the DNA TGTGCCAGCAGCTCGCCGGTCGGGGGGCTCATGAACACTGAAGCTTTCTTT. The chain is built from TRBV7-2 and TRBJ1-1, with D possibly TRBD1 on 6 matching bases. The ends were cut back, 4 bases at V and 0 bases at J, with 18 bases in the middle. Germline values: CDR1 SGHTA, CDR2 FQGNSA. This CDR3 is built from 17 residues.

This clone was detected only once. In DNA, the CDR3 is TGCGCCAGCAGCTTGGCCAAGGGCGGAGGACGGGATAATTCACCCCTCCACTTT. Its translation: CASSLAKGGGRDNSPLHF. The chain uses TRBV5-1 and TRBJ1-6; D remains unclear. The CDR3 covers 18 residues. The germline CDR1 and CDR2 sequences are SGHRS and YFSETQ. Trimming took off 0 bases at V and 5 bases at J, with 18 bases between the two ends.

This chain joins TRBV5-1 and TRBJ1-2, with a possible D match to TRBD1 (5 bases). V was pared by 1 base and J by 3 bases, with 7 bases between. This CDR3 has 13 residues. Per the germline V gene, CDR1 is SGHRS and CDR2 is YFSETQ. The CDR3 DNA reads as TGCGCCAGCAGCTTGTTCAGGGACTATGGCTACACCTTC. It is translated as CASSLFRDYGYTF.

The CDR3 DNA reads as TGTGCCAGCAGCTTATTTGTACAGACCACCTCGAACACTGAAGCTTTCTTT. Its translation: CASSLFVQTTSNTEAFF. The chain recombines TRBV7-9 with TRBJ1-1; D is undetermined. The ends were cut back, 2 bases at V and 1 base at J, with 17 bases in the middle. Germline CDR1 is SEHNR and CDR2 is FQNEAQ (reference sequence). This CDR3 is built from 17 residues.

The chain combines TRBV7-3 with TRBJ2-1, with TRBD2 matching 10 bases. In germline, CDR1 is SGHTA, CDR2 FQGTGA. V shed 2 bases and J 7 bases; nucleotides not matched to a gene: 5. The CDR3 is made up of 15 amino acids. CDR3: CASSLSWTSGNEQFF. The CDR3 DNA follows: TGTGCCAGCAGCTTATCATGGACTAGCGGAAATGAGCAGTTCTTC.

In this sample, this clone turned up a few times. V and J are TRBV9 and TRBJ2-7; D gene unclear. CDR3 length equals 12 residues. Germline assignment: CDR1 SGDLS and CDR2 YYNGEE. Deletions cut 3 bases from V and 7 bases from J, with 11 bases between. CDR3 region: CASSADLREQYF. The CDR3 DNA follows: TGTGCCAGCAGCGCGGACCTGAGGGAGCAGTACTTC.

This CDR3 reads CANQTLGTGYEQYF. In DNA, the CDR3 is TGTGCCAACCAGACCCTGGGGACAGGCTACGAGCAGTACTTC. The J gene is TRBJ2-7, the V gene TRBV19, with 8 positions matching TRBD1. There are 14 residues in the CDR3. CDR1 and CDR2 (germline): LNHDA, SQIVND (reference sequence). With V trimmed by 10 bases and J by 3 bases, 11 bases remained unmatched.

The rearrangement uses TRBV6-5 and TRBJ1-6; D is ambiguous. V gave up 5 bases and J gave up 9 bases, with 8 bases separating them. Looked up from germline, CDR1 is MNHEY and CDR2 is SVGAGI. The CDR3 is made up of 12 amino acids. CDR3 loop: CASSERGSPLHF. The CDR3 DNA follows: TGTGCCAGCAGTGAAAGAGGTTCACCCCTCCACTTT.

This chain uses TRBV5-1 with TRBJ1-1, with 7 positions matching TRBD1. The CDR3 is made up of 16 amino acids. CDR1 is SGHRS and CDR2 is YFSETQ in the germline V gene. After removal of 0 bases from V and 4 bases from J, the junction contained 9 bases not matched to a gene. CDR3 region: CASSLGAARGSTEAFF. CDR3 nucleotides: TGCGCCAGCAGCTTGGGTGCGGCCAGGGGGAGCACTGAAGCTTTCTTT. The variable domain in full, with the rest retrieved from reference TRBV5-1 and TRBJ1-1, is KAGVTQTPRYLIKTRGQQVTLSCSPISGHRSVSWYQQTPGQGLQFLFEYFSETQRNKGNFPGRFSGRQFSNSRSEMNVSTLELGDSALYLCASSLGAARGSTEAFFGQGTRLTVV.

CDR3 region: CASSFRTGSYGYTF. CDR3 coding DNA: TGTGCCAGCAGCTTCAGGACAGGGAGCTATGGCTACACCTTC. V is TRBV11-2 and J is TRBJ1-2; TRBD1 agrees at 8 bases. V trimming: 3 bases; J trimming: 4 bases; junction bases outside the gene matches: 4. There are 14 residues in the CDR3. CDR1 is SGHAT, CDR2 FQNNGV, per germline.

The CDR3 nucleotides are TGCGCCAGCAGCCCTAACACATGGGGAACTAATGAAAAACTGTTTTTT. This codes for CASSPNTWGTNEKLFF. V and J are TRBV4-1 and TRBJ1-4; no clear D gene. Germline-derived CDR1 and CDR2 are MGHRA and YSYEKL. V gave up 4 bases and J gave up 1 base, with 13 bases separating them. The CDR3 has 16 residues.

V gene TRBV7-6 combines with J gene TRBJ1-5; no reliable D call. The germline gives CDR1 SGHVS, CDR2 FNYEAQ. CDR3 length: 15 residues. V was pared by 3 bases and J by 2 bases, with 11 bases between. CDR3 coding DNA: TGTGCCAGCAGCTTTTCAGATATAGGCAATCAGCCCCAGCATTTT. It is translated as CASSFSDIGNQPQHF.

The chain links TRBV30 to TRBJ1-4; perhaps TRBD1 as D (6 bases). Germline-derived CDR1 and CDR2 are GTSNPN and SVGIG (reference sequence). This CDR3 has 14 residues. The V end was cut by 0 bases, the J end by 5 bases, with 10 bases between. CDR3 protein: CAWSVHTGNEKLFF. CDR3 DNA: TGTGCCTGGAGTGTACACACAGGGAATGAAAAACTGTTTTTT. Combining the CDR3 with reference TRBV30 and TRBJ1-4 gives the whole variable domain SQTIHQWPATLVQPVGSPLSLECTVEGTSNPNLYWYRQAAGRGLQLLFYSVGIGQISSEVPQNLSASRPQDRQFILSSKKLLLSDSGFYLCAWSVHTGNEKLFFGSGTQLSVL.

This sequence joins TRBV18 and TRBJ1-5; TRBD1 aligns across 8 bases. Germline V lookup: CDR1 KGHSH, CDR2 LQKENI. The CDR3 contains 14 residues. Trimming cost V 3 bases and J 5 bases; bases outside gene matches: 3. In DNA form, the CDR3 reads TGTGCCAGCTCACCGAGACAGGGGTATCAGCCCCAGCATTTT. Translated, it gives CASSPRQGYQPQHF.

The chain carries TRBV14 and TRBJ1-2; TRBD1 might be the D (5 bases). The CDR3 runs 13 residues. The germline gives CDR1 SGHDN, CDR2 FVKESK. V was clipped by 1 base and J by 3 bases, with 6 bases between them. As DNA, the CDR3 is TGTGCCAGCAGCCAAGGGGGCCACTATGGCTACACCTTC. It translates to CASSQGGHYGYTF.

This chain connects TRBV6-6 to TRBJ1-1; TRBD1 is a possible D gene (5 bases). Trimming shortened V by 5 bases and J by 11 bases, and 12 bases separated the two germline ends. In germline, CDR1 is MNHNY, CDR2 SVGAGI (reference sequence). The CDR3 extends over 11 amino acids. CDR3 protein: CASSGGLLAFF. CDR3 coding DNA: TGTGCCAGCAGTGGGGGACTTCTGGCTTTCTTT.

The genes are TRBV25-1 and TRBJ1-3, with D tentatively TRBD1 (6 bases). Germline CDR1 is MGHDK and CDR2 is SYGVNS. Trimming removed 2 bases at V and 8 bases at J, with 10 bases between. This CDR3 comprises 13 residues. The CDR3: CASSELTGYTIYF. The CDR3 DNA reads TGTGCCAGCAGTGAACTTACAGGGTACACCATATATTTT.

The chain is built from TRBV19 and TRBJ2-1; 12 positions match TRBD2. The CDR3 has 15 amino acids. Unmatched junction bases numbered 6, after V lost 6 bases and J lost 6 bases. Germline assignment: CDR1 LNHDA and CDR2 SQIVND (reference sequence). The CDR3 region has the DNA TGTGCCAGTAGGGGACTAGCGGGTAGAATCAATGAGCAGTTCTTC. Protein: CASRGLAGRINEQFF.